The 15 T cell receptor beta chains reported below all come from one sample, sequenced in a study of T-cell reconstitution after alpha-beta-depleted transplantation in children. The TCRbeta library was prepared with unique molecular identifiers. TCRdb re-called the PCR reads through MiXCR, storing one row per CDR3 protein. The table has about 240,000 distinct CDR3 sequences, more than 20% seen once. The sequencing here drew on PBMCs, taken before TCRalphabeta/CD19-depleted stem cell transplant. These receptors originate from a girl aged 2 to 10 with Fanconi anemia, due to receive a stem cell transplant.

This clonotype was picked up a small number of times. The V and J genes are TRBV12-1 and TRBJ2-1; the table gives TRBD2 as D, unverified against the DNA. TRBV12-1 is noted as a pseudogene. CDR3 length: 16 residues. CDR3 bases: TGTGCCAGCAGCTTTAGTCGGACTAGGAGGGACAATGAGCAGTTCTTC. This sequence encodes CASSFSRTRRDNEQFF.

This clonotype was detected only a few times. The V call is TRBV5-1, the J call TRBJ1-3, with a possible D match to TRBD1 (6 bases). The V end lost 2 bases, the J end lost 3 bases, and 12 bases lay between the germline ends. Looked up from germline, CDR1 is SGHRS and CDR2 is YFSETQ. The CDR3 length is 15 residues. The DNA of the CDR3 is TGCGCCAGCAGCTTTTGGACAGTTTGTGGAAACACCATATATTTT. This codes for CASSFWTVCGNTIYF.

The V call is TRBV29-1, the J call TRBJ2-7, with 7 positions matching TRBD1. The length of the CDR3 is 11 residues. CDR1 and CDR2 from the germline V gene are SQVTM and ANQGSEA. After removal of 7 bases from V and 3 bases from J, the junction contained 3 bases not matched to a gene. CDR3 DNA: TGCAGCGGTAGACAGGGCTACGAGCAGTACTTC. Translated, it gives CSGRQGYEQYF.

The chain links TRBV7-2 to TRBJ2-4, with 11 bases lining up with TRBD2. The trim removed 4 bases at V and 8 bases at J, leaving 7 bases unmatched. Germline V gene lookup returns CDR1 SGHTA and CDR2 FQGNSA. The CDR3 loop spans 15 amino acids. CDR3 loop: CASSYLAGGADIQYF. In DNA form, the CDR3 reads TGTGCCAGCAGCTATCTAGCGGGGGGCGCAGACATTCAGTACTTC. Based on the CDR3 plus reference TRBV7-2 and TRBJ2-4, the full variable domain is GAGVSQSPSNKVTEKGKDVELRCDPISGHTALYWYRQSLGQGLEFLIYFQGNSAPDKSGLPSDRFSAERTGGSVSTLTIQRTQQEDSAVYLCASSYLAGGADIQYFGAGTRLSVL.

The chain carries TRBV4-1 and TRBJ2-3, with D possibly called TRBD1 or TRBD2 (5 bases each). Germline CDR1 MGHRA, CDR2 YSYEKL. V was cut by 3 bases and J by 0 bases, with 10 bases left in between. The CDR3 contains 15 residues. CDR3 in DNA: TGCGCCAGCAGCCAGTTCGGGGACAGCACAGATACGCAGTATTTT. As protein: CASSQFGDSTDTQYF.

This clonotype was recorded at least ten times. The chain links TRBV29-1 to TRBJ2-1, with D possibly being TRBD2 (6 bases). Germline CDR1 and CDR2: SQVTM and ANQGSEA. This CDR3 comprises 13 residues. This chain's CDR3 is CRTGGRSYNEQFF. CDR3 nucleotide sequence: TGCAGGACCGGGGGACGGTCCTACAATGAGCAGTTCTTC.

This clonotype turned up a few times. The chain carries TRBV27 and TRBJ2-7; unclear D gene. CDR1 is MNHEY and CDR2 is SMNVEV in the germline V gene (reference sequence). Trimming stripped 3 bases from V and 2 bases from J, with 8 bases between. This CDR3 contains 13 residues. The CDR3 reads CASSLLGPYEQYF. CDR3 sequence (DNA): TGTGCCAGCAGTTTGCTCGGTCCCTACGAGCAGTACTTC.

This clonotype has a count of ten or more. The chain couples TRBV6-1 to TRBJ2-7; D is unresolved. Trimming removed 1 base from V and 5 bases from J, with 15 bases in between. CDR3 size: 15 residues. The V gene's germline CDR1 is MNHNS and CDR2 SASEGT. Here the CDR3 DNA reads TGTGCCAGCAGTGAAGGTGTGGGTTACCTGGACGAGCAGTACTTC. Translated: CASSEGVGYLDEQYF.

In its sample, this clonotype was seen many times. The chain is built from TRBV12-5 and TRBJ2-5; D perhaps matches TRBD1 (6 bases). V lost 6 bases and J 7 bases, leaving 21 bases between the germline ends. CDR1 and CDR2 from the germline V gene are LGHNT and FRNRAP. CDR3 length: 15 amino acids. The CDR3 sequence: CASGPGTSPTGTQYF. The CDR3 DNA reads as TGTGCTAGTGGCCCCGGGACATCCCCAACGGGGACCCAGTACTTC.

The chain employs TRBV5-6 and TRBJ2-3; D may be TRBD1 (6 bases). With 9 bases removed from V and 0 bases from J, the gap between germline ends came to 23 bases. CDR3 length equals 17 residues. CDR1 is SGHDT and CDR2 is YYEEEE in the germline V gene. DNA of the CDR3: TGTGCCATGAGCCCCGGCCCCAGGGGACCTAGCACAGATACGCAGTATTTT. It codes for CAMSPGPRGPSTDTQYF.

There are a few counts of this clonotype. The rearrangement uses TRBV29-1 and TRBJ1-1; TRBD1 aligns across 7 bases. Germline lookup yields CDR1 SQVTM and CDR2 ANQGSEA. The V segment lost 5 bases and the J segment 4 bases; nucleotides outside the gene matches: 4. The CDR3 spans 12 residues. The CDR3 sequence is CSVNSGGTEAFF. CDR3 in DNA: TGCAGCGTTAATTCAGGGGGCACTGAAGCTTTCTTT.

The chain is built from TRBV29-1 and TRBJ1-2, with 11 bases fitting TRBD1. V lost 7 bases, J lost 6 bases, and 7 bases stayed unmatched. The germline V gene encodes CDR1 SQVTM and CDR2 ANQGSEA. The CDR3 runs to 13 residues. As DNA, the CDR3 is TGCAGCGCTGGACAGGGGGCGCCGAATGGCTACACCTTC. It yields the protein CSAGQGAPNGYTF.

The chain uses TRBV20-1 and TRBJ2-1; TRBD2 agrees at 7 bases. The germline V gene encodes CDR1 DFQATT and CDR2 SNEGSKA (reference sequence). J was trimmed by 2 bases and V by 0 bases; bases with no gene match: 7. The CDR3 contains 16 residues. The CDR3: CSARDWGGIPYNEQFF. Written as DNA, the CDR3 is TGCAGTGCTAGAGATTGGGGGGGGATCCCCTACAATGAGCAGTTCTTC.

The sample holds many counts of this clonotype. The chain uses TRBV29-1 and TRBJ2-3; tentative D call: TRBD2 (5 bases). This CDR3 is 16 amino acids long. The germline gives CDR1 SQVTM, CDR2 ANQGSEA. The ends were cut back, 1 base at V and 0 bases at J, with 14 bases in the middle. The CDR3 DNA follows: TGCAGCGTTGAAGTCGGGATACCTTCTAGCACAGATACGCAGTATTTT. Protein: CSVEVGIPSSTDTQYF.

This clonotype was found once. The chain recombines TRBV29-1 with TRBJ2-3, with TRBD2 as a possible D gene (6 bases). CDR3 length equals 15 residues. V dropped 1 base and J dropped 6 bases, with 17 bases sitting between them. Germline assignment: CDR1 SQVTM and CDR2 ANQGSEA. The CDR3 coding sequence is TGCAGCGTTGAAGTCGGGGCTAGCGATACTGATACGCAGTATTTT. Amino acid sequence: CSVEVGASDTDTQYF.